Presented here are 2 T cell receptor beta chains from one specimen sequenced in a study of blood T cell repertoires in COVID-19. TCRdb's table, derived via immunoSEQ multiplex PCR, lists solely in-frame clones and lacks some. The data hold tens of thousands of clones, with under 85% observed a single time. Sequenced sample: peripheral blood. All receptors come from an elderly woman with active or convalescent COVID-19.

The chain recombines TRBV3-1 (or the pseudogene TRBV3-2) with TRBJ2-3, with 10 bases that match TRBD2. V was clipped by 0 bases and J by 5 bases; unmatched bases: 5. This CDR3 is built from 16 residues. Germline V gene data show CDR1 as LGHDT and CDR2 as YNNKEL (reference sequence). The CDR3 loop is CASSQELAGSRDTQYF. DNA for the CDR3: TGTGCCAGCAGCCAAGAACTAGCGGGGTCGCGAGATACGCAGTATTTT.

Only a few counts were recorded for this clone. The chain uses TRBV10-2 and TRBJ2-1; 9 bases fit TRBD2. CDR3 length equals 15 residues. V shed 3 bases and J 6 bases; nucleotides not matched to a gene: 6. The germline V gene has CDR1 WSHSY and CDR2 SAAADI. Here the CDR3 reads CASSDIAGVSNEQFF. The CDR3 nucleotides read TGCGCCAGCAGTGACATAGCGGGGGTTAGCAATGAGCAGTTCTTC.